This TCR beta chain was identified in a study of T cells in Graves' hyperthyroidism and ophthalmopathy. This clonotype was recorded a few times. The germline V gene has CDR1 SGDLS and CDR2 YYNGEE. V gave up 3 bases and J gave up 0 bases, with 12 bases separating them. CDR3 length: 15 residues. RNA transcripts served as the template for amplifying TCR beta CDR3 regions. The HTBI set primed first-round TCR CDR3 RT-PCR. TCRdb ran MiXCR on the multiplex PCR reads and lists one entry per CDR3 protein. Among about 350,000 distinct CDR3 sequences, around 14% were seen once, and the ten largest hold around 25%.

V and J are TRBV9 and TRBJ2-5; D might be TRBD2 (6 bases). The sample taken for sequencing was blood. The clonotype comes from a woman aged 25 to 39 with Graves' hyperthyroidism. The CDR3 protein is CASSDRDSYQETQYF. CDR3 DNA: TGTGCCAGCAGCGACCGGGACTCTTACCAAGAGACCCAGTACTTC.